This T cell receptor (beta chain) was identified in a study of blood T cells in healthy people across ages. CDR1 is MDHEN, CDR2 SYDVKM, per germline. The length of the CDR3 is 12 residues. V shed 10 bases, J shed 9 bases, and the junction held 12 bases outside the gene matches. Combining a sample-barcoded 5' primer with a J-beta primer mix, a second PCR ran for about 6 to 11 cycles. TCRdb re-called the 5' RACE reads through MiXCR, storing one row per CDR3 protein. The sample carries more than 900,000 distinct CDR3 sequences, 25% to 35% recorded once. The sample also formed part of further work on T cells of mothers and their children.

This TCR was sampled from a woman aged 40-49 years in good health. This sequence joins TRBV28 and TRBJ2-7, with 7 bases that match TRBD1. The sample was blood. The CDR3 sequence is CAIKEGGYRQYF. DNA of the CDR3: TGTGCCATAAAGGAAGGGGGCTACCGGCAGTACTTC.